This T cell receptor beta chain was identified in a study of cytomegalovirus exposure and HLA in healthy donors. The germline gives CDR1 MNHNS, CDR2 SASEGT. This CDR3 is built from 13 residues. The J segment lost 8 bases and the V segment lost 10 bases, leaving 5 bases of the junction unmatched. Both 60 Vbeta primers and 13 Jbeta primers went into the PCR. This table comes from immunoSEQ multiplex PCR, and its TCRdb copy is limited to in-frame clones, with some not included. The sample has around 150,000 clones, more than 70% seen once. With regard to this clone: As yet, its antigen is unknown.

Findings of the study overall: Accurate predictions that matched the HLA-A and HLA-B alleles of most subjects were reportedly made from TCR beta sequences.

The study sampled nominally healthy donors, though unrecorded immune exposures were likely. The chain has TRBV6-1 and TRBJ1-4, with 12 positions matching TRBD1. Source material: PBMCs. This clonotype originated in a man aged 50 or older in good health and CMV-seronegative. CDR3 sequence reads: CATWDRGREKLFF. In nucleotides, the CDR3 is TGTGCCACCTGGGACAGGGGGCGGGAAAAACTGTTTTTT.